This TCR beta chain was sequenced in a study of T cells in Graves' hyperthyroidism and ophthalmopathy. Patients aged 18 to 65 had newly diagnosed hyperthyroidism lasting under 2 months. TCR beta CDR3 regions were amplified from RNA transcripts. A first-round RT-PCR of the TCR CDR3 used the HTBI primer set. TCRdb fed the multiplex PCR reads into MiXCR, producing one record per CDR3 protein. In the table there are under 750,000 distinct CDR3 sequences, around 19% of which are singletons. Study-level findings and limits: Ophthalmopathy prediction by the model preceded onset by a median about 6.3 months. From stable hyperthyroidism, ophthalmopathy was set apart by a 13 V-J model.

As for this clonotype: What it recognizes is unknown.

The clonotype comes from a woman between 45 and 65 years old with Graves' hyperthyroidism that later progressed to Graves' ophthalmopathy. Sequencing input: blood.

The CDR3: CASSIRMEGHYGYTF. CDR3 coding DNA: TGTGCCAGTAGTATACGGATGGAAGGGCACTATGGCTACACCTTC. The V call is TRBV19, the J call TRBJ1-2; D is uncertain. Germline V lookup: CDR1 LNHDA, CDR2 SQIVND (reference sequence). This CDR3 is built from 15 residues. Trimming pared 2 bases from V and 3 bases from J, leaving 13 bases between.